A single sample is the source of the 20 T cell receptor beta chains below, sequenced in a study of a mutant IDH1 vaccine in newly diagnosed glioma. TCRdb's copy holds only in-frame clones and misses some; the assay was immunoSEQ multiplex PCR. The table has approximately 37,000 clones, under 80% seen once. These TCRs are of unknown antigen specificity. Time point noted: week 23, last vaccination. A single vaccine dose contained 300 ug of mutant IDH1 20-mer peptide, and topical imiquimod was used with it. This sample comprised PBMCs, obtained from a glioma patient whose treatment included an IDH1 peptide vaccine. These receptors came from a man aged 45 to 65 with glioma.

The gene calls are TRBV2 and TRBJ1-2; maybe TRBD1 (6 bases). With 1 base removed from V and 2 bases from J, the gap between germline ends came to 14 bases. Germline V lookup: CDR1 SNHLY, CDR2 FYNNEI. The CDR3 runs to 16 residues. In nucleotides, the CDR3 is TGTGCCAGCAGTGAAGGGGGGCCGCTCCCCAACTATGGCTACACCTTC. It specifies CASSEGGPLPNYGYTF.

The J gene is TRBJ2-5, the V gene TRBV25-1; D gene ambiguous. The germline CDR1 and CDR2 sequences are MGHDK and SYGVNS. This CDR3 contains 15 residues. V was trimmed by 3 bases and J by 0 bases, leaving 11 bases between them. The CDR3 sequence: CASSDLKQNQETQYF. CDR3 in DNA: TGTGCCAGCAGTGATCTAAAACAGAACCAAGAGACCCAGTACTTC.

This clone was recorded once. J is TRBJ2-1 and V is TRBV6-5, with 11 bases lining up with TRBD1. This CDR3 is built from 15 residues. Germline V lookup: CDR1 MNHEY, CDR2 SVGAGI. J was trimmed by 7 bases and V by 2 bases; bases with no gene match: 4. The CDR3 reads CASSYGQGAVNEQFF. The CDR3 nucleotides are TGTGCCAGCAGTTACGGACAGGGGGCGGTGAATGAGCAGTTCTTC.

This chain connects TRBV11-2 to TRBJ1-4, with D possibly TRBD1 on 5 matching bases. V was clipped by 5 bases and J by 8 bases, with 12 bases between them. The V gene's germline CDR1 is SGHAT and CDR2 FQNNGV. The CDR3 is 13 amino acids. DNA for the CDR3: TGTGCCAGCAGCCCAGGGACGGTCGAAAAACTGTTTTTT. Its protein product is CASSPGTVEKLFF.

This clone is medium-sized within its sample. At one end the junction does not follow the germline gene, possibly because of a read error. DNA for the CDR3: TGTGCCAGCGGCTTAGTTTCCTACGAGCAGTACTTC. This gives the protein CASGLVSYEQYF. The chain uses TRBV7-9 and TRBJ2-7; D remains unclear. Germline CDR1 and CDR2: SEHNR and FQNEAQ (reference sequence). The CDR3 covers 12 residues.

The rearrangement joins TRBV10-3 to TRBJ2-1; the match to TRBD2 covers 9 bases. V dropped 2 bases and J dropped 8; count of bases not matched to a gene: 10. Germline assignment: CDR1 ENHRY and CDR2 SYGVKD. The CDR3 totals 16 residues. This CDR3 is CAISERTAGGVDEQFF. CDR3 in DNA: TGTGCCATCAGTGAGCGGACAGCGGGGGGTGTAGATGAGCAGTTCTTC.

This rearrangement joins TRBV5-1 to TRBJ1-1; tentatively, D is TRBD1 (6 bases). The CDR3 is 14 residues long. Trimming stripped 7 bases from V and 5 bases from J, with 18 bases between. Germline CDR1 and CDR2: SGHRS and YFSETQ. CDR3 region: CASWDKGGGTEAFF. Here the CDR3 DNA reads TGCGCCAGCTGGGATAAAGGGGGAGGGACTGAAGCTTTCTTT.

This clone has only one observation. The genes are TRBV7-8 and TRBJ1-5; no reliable D call. The CDR3 sequence is 18 residues long. The V and J ends lost 5 bases and 0 bases respectively, with 20 bases between them. CDR1 and CDR2 from the germline V gene are SGHVS and FQNEAQ. The CDR3 sequence: CASSVHRTGLHSNQPQHF. As DNA, the CDR3 is TGTGCCAGCAGCGTCCACCGAACGGGTCTTCATAGCAATCAGCCCCAGCATTTT.

The chain employs TRBV18 and TRBJ2-2, with TRBD1 as a possible D gene (6 bases). Germline V gene lookup returns CDR1 KGHSH and CDR2 LQKENI. The V end lost 3 bases, the J end lost 4 bases, and 12 bases lay between the germline ends. This CDR3 is 15 amino acids long. The CDR3 nucleotides read TGTGCCAGCTCACCTCGACAGGTAGCCACCGGGGAGCTGTTTTTT. Translation gives CASSPRQVATGELFF.

The V call is TRBV1, the J call TRBJ2-1; the table calls TRBD2, which could not be checked here. TRBV1 is termed a pseudogene. The CDR3 runs to 16 residues. Here the CDR3 DNA reads TGCACCAGCAGCCCCGCAATATCCGGGGGATTGAATGAGCAGTTCTTC. This codes for CTSSPAISGGLNEQFF.

This clone was counted between two and nine times. In nucleotides, the CDR3 is TGTGCCAGTAGTATAGCCTTGGACAGGGCGAACACCGGGGAGCTGTTTTTT. Amino acids: CASSIALDRANTGELFF. The genes are TRBV19 and TRBJ2-2; TRBD1 agrees at 8 bases. The CDR3 spans 17 residues. Germline CDR1 reads LNHDA; CDR2 reads SQIVND (reference sequence). V shed 1 base and J 0 bases; nucleotides not matched to a gene: 4. The complete variable domain, with remaining parts taken from reference TRBV19 and TRBJ2-2, reads DGGITQSPKYLFRKEGQNVTLSCEQNLNHDAMYWYRQDPGQGLRLIYYSQIVNDFQKGDIAEGYSVSREKKESFPLTVTSAQKNPTAFYLCASSIALDRANTGELFFGEGSRLTVL.

In its sample, this clone was seen once. Here the CDR3 DNA reads TGCGCCAGCAGTCAGGAGAGACAGGGAGCTTATGGCTACACCTTC. Protein: CASSQERQGAYGYTF. V gene TRBV5-1 combines with J gene TRBJ1-2, with 7 positions matching TRBD1. The trim removed 5 bases at V and 5 bases at J, leaving 12 bases unmatched. Per the germline V gene, CDR1 is SGHRS and CDR2 is YFSETQ. CDR3 length: 15 amino acids.

The CDR3 coding sequence is TGTGCCTGGTCCAGAGGGGGCGCTGGAAACACCATATATTTT. Protein sequence: CAWSRGGAGNTIYF. The chain carries TRBV30 and TRBJ1-3, with 7 positions matching TRBD1. V trimming: 5 bases; J trimming: 2 bases; junction bases outside the gene matches: 6. The CDR3 spans 14 residues. Germline assignment: CDR1 GTSNPN and CDR2 SVGIG (reference sequence).

The chain couples TRBV30 to TRBJ1-1; D not resolved. The V gene's germline CDR1 is GTSNPN and CDR2 SVGIG (reference sequence). This CDR3 has 13 residues. V dropped 1 base and J dropped 3 bases, with 9 bases sitting between them. The CDR3 reads CAWSGSWDTEAFF. The CDR3 DNA sequence: TGTGCCTGGAGTGGGAGCTGGGACACTGAAGCTTTCTTT. Variable domain in full (rest from reference TRBV30 and TRBJ1-1): SQTIHQWPATLVQPVGSPLSLECTVEGTSNPNLYWYRQAAGRGLQLLFYSVGIGQISSEVPQNLSASRPQDRQFILSSKKLLLSDSGFYLCAWSGSWDTEAFFGQGTRLTVV.

This clone has only a few counts. V is TRBV9 and J is TRBJ1-4; TRBD1 is a possible D gene (5 bases). The CDR3 runs to 15 residues. Germline V CDR1 and CDR2: SGDLS, YYNGEE. V lost 2 bases and J lost 7, with 15 bases in between. In DNA, the CDR3 is TGTGCCAGCAGCGTTGCCGGGGGGGGTGGTGAAAAACTGTTTTTT. Its protein product is CASSVAGGGGEKLFF.

This clone was seen only once. The V and J genes are TRBV5-1 and TRBJ1-2, with TRBD1 identical over 7 bases. The CDR3 runs 13 residues. In germline, CDR1 is SGHRS, CDR2 YFSETQ. The V segment lost 5 bases and the J segment 6 bases; nucleotides outside the gene matches: 7. CDR3 in amino acids: CASRNRDSHGYTF. The DNA of the CDR3 is TGCGCCAGCAGAAACCGGGACAGTCATGGCTACACCTTC. The full variable domain, with the rest looked up from reference TRBV5-1 and TRBJ1-2, is KAGVTQTPRYLIKTRGQQVTLSCSPISGHRSVSWYQQTPGQGLQFLFEYFSETQRNKGNFPGRFSGRQFSNSRSEMNVSTLELGDSALYLCASRNRDSHGYTFGSGTRLTVV.

The rearrangement joins TRBV9 to TRBJ2-2, with 8 nucleotides matching TRBD1. V was clipped by 2 bases and J by 5 bases; unmatched bases: 8. The CDR3 totals 16 residues. Germline-derived CDR1 and CDR2 are SGDLS and YYNGEE. The CDR3 DNA follows: TGTGCCAGCAGCGTTGGGCCTCAGGGGGCAACCGGGGAGCTGTTTTTT. It yields the protein CASSVGPQGATGELFF.

V usage is TRBV5-1 and J usage is TRBJ2-1; no clear D gene. CDR3 length: 14 residues. Trimming removed 3 bases at V and 0 bases at J, with 7 bases between. Germline assignment: CDR1 SGHRS and CDR2 YFSETQ. In nucleotides, the CDR3 is TGCGCCAGCAGCTCAGTCCACTCCTACAATGAGCAGTTCTTC. This sequence encodes CASSSVHSYNEQFF.

This clone was recorded a few times. This rearrangement joins TRBV5-4 to TRBJ1-6, with 10 nucleotides matching TRBD1. The CDR3 length is 15 residues. Germline V gene data show CDR1 as SGHNT and CDR2 as YYREEE (reference sequence). J gave up 10 bases and V 2 bases, and 6 bases lay outside the gene matches. The CDR3 nucleotides read TGTGCCAGCAGCTTTGGGGACAGGGGAGGATCACCCCTCCACTTT. It translates to CASSFGDRGGSPLHF.

This chain links TRBV5-1 with TRBJ1-1, with TRBD1 matching over 7 bases. The germline V gene has CDR1 SGHRS and CDR2 YFSETQ. V trimming: 4 bases; J trimming: 3 bases; junction bases outside the gene matches: 9. There are 15 residues in the CDR3. The CDR3 loop reads CASSRTPGGDTEAFF. For the CDR3, the DNA is TGCGCCAGCAGCCGGACCCCAGGGGGGGACACTGAAGCTTTCTTT.